The rows below give T cell receptor beta chains drawn from one sample of a study of blood T cell repertoires in COVID-19. TCRdb's table, derived via immunoSEQ multiplex PCR, lists solely in-frame clones and lacks some. The sample records under 300,000 clones, 88% being singletons. Sample: PBMCs or T cells enriched from blood (not recorded which). All receptors derive from a woman in her 50s who had recovered from COVID-19. CDR3s include the opening cysteine and the closing phenylalanine or tryptophan. The D gene is left open where the match is weak. Clone size appears in some rows only: once, few, many, or a class for an expanded clone.

NA TRBJ2-6 NA TRBV10-3 TGTGCCATCAGTGCGGAGCGCTCTGGGGCCAACGTCCTGACTTTC CAISAERSGANVLTF
TRBD1 TRBJ2-1 NA TRBV28 TGTGCCAGCAGGTCCGACAGGGGGCTTATTGAGCAGTTCTTC CASRSDRGLIEQFF
TRBD1 TRBJ2-7 once TRBV4-1 TGCGCCAGCAGCCAGGAGTGGAACAGGGGTTCCTACGAGCAGTACTTC CASSQEWNRGSYEQYF
NA TRBJ2-1 NA TRBV28 TGTGCCAGCAGTGCACGGAGGGCCTACAATGAGCAGTTCTTC CASSARRAYNEQFF
NA TRBJ1-1 NA TRBV28 TGTGCCAGCAGTTTTTCTGACACACGAACTGAAGCTTTCTTT CASSFSDTRTEAFF
NA TRBJ1-5 NA TRBV4-1 TGCGCCAGCAGCCAGGGGTATGGGGGCGGAGGCGGCAATCAGCCCCAGCATTTT CASSQGYGGGGGNQPQHF
NA TRBJ1-5 NA TRBV19 TGTGCCAGTAGTACCCAACAGGGCCGCAATCAGCCCCAGCATTTT CASSTQQGRNQPQHF
NA TRBJ2-3 NA TRBV3-1/TRBV3-2 TGTGCCAGCAGCCCCGAGGCAAATACGCAGTATTTT CASSPEANTQYF
NA TRBJ1-2 NA TRBV6-6 TGTGCCAGCAGTTACTCGTCGGGGAAGACCTTC CASSYSSGKTF
NA TRBJ1-2 NA TRBV4-3 TGCGCCAGCAGCCAAGATCTCGCAGAACCATATGGCTACACCTTC CASSQDLAEPYGYTF
NA TRBJ2-3 NA TRBV28 TGTGCCAGCAGCCTCCCCCTCGGGGATACGCAGTATTTT CASSLPLGDTQYF
TRBD1 TRBJ1-4 NA TRBV7-3 TGTGCCAGCAGCCCCGGGACAGGACTCTGGGAAAAACTGTTTTTT CASSPGTGLWEKLFF
TRBD1 TRBJ1-1 once TRBV5-1 TGCGCCAGCAGCTTGATGGGACAGGGCCTGAACACTGAAGCTTTCTTT CASSLMGQGLNTEAFF
NA TRBJ1-2 NA TRBV5-7 TGTGCCAGCACCCTTGGGGACTTTGGCTACACCTTC CASTLGDFGYTF
NA TRBJ1-1 NA TRBV6-5 TGTGCCAGCAGTCCATCACAGGGTTGGAGCACTGAAGCTTTCTTT CASSPSQGWSTEAFF
TRBD2 TRBJ2-7 NA TRBV20-1 TGCAGTGCTAGTGGGGGACTAGCGGGAGGCCCCCCTTTGTATGAGCAGTACTTC CSASGGLAGGPPLYEQYF
TRBD2 TRBJ2-7 once TRBV3-1/TRBV3-2 TGTGCCAGCAGCCAAGGCACTAGCGGATTCTACGAGCAGTACTTC CASSQGTSGFYEQYF
NA TRBJ1-1 NA TRBV24-1 TGTGCCACCAGTGGCCCCGGACAGAATGAAGCTTTCTTT CATSGPGQNEAFF
TRBD2 TRBJ2-3 NA TRBV19 TGTGCCAGTAGTGAGTCTAGCGGGAGAAGAGATACGCAGTATTTT CASSESSGRRDTQYF
NA TRBJ2-3 NA TRBV30 TGTGCCTGGAGATCGTGGAGTAGTGGCGCAGATACGCAGTATTTT CAWRSWSSGADTQYF
NA TRBJ2-2 NA TRBV7-2 TGTGCCAGCAGCTCCGGAGCCCTGACCGGGGAGCTGTTTTTT CASSSGALTGELFF
NA TRBJ2-1 NA TRBV2 TGTGCCAGCGCCGCCAGGGGCCAGCTAACCTACAATGAGCAGTTCTTC CASAARGQLTYNEQFF
TRBD2 TRBJ2-1 NA TRBV5-6 TGTGCCAGCAGCCTGGGACTAGCGGGAGCGGCGAGTGAGCAGTTCTTC CASSLGLAGAASEQFF
NA TRBJ2-7 NA TRBV28 TGTGCCAGCAGCCCCCCCACAGATACCTACGAGCAGTACTTC CASSPPTDTYEQYF
TRBD2 TRBJ2-5 NA TRBV3-1/TRBV3-2 TGTGCCAGCAGCCAAGGGCATCTTCTGGGTAGCGGGGGCGAAACCCAGTACTTC CASSQGHLLGSGGETQYF
TRBD1 TRBJ1-5 NA TRBV28 TGTGCCAGCAGGGCCGGACAGGGCGGTCAGCCCCAGCATTTT CASRAGQGGQPQHF
NA TRBJ1-2 NA TRBV12-3/TRBV12-4 TGTGCCAGCACCCCGGGGGGCCACTATGGCTACACCTTC CASTPGGHYGYTF
NA TRBJ2-2 NA TRBV7-2 TGTGCCAGCAGCTTTTCTAGCTATACGGACACCGGGGAGCTGTTTTTT CASSFSSYTDTGELFF
TRBD1 TRBJ1-3 few TRBV3-1/TRBV3-2 TGTGCCAGCAGCCAAGGGCAAGACAGGGGATACTCTGGAAACACCATATATTTT CASSQGQDRGYSGNTIYF
NA TRBJ2-3 NA TRBV7-2 TGTGCCAGCAGCTTATTTCCCTCGGGTGCCACAGATACGCAGTATTTT CASSLFPSGATDTQYF
NA TRBJ1-6 NA TRBV6-5 TGTGCCAGCAGTTTGATCTGGGGGCTGGGGGATTCACCCCTCCACTTT CASSLIWGLGDSPLHF
NA TRBJ1-5 NA TRBV30 TGTGCCTGGAGGAACTACAGGGATAGCAATCAGCCCCAGCATTTT CAWRNYRDSNQPQHF
NA TRBJ2-7 NA TRBV7-2 TGTGCCAGCAGCTCAAGATCGACTTACGAGCAGTACTTC CASSSRSTYEQYF
NA TRBJ2-3 once TRBV12-3/TRBV12-4 TGTGCCAGCAGTTTTCTCCCAGATACGCAGTATTTT CASSFLPDTQYF
NA TRBJ2-3 once TRBV24-1 TGTGCCACCAGTGATTTGGGAGGTATTAGAGATACGCAGTATTTT CATSDLGGIRDTQYF
TRBD1 TRBJ1-5 NA TRBV19 TGTGCCAGTAGTATTCGACAGGGGGCTGGTCAGCCCCAGCATTTT CASSIRQGAGQPQHF
NA TRBJ1-2 NA TRBV7-9 TGTGCCAGCACCCTAGGAGGCCTCTATGGCTACACCTTC CASTLGGLYGYTF
TRBD1 TRBJ1-2 NA TRBV14 TGTGCCAGCAGCCCGTGGACAGGGGCGGAGTATGGCTACACCTTC CASSPWTGAEYGYTF
NA TRBJ1-2 NA TRBV11-2 TGTGCCAGCAGCTCCCGGGAGGAGGCGAGGAACTATGGCTACACCTTC CASSSREEARNYGYTF
TRBD1 TRBJ2-2 NA TRBV11-2 TGTGCCAGCACCGACAGGGGGCTGAACACCGGGGAGCTGTTTTTT CASTDRGLNTGELFF
NA TRBJ2-1 NA TRBV14 TGTGCCAGCAGCCATGTAAGCGGCGGTGAGCAGTTCTTC CASSHVSGGEQFF
TRBD1 TRBJ1-2 NA TRBV27 TGTGCCAGCAAACCATGGGGACAGGGTGATGGCTACACCTTC CASKPWGQGDGYTF
NA TRBJ2-2 NA TRBV30 TGTGCCTGGGCATCCGGGGTTAACACCGGGGAGCTGTTTTTT CAWASGVNTGELFF
NA TRBJ1-1 NA TRBV4-1 TGCGCCAGCAGCCAAGGGCGGACAGAGAACACTGAAGCTTTCTTT CASSQGRTENTEAFF
TRBD1 TRBJ1-2 NA TRBV11-2 TGTGCCAGCAGCGTACAGGGGGATGGCTACACCTTC CASSVQGDGYTF
TRBD1 TRBJ1-2 NA TRBV28 TGTGCCAGCGGGCCGCGCGCCGGGACAGGTCTGAACTATGGCTACACCTTC CASGPRAGTGLNYGYTF
NA TRBJ1-2 NA TRBV6-5 TGTGCCAGCACTTTACACGGGGAATCCAACTATGGCTACACCTTC CASTLHGESNYGYTF
NA TRBJ1-5 NA TRBV10-2 TGCGCCAGCGCGGGGGGGGTTAGTGATCAGCCCCAGCATTTT CASAGGVSDQPQHF
NA TRBJ1-2 NA TRBV7-8 TGTGCCAGCAGCCCTCACACAGGAAATAGTGGCGTTTCGTGGTATGGCTACACCTTC CASSPHTGNSGVSWYGYTF
NA TRBJ1-1 NA TRBV27 TGTGCCAGCAGTTCCACGGGGGTCTGGGGGAACACTGAAGCTTTCTTT CASSSTGVWGNTEAFF
NA TRBJ1-1 NA TRBV7-8 TGTGCCAGCAGCTTGACAGGGAACACTGAAGCTTTCTTT CASSLTGNTEAFF
TRBD2 TRBJ2-2 NA TRBV19 TGTGCCAGTCAGCGGGAGCGTCTTGGCACCGGGGAGCTGTTTTTT CASQRERLGTGELFF
TRBD1 TRBJ2-1 NA TRBV5-1 TGCGCCAGCAGCTTGGGGGACAGTTACAATGAGCAGTTCTTC CASSLGDSYNEQFF
NA TRBJ2-1 NA TRBV11-2 TGTGCCAGCAGCTTTGCGAGGCCCAATGAGCAGTTCTTC CASSFARPNEQFF
NA TRBJ2-2 once TRBV6-5 TGTGCCAGCACCCCAGGGGGGACGACGGGGGAGCTGTTTTTT CASTPGGTTGELFF
TRBD2 TRBJ2-3 once TRBV11-3 TGTGCCAGCAGCTTTTTTGGGGCTAGCGGGAGGGAGATGTCAGATACGCAGTATTTT CASSFFGASGREMSDTQYF
TRBD1 TRBJ1-2 NA TRBV28 TGTGCCAGCAGCTTAACGGACAGGTCTCTTGGCTACACCTTC CASSLTDRSLGYTF
NA TRBJ2-7 NA TRBV27 TGTGCCAGCAGTTTTGCTCGGGTAGGGGGTCTCGAGCAGTACTTC CASSFARVGGLEQYF
NA TRBJ1-5 NA TRBV7-2 TGTGCCAGCAGCCTCCAGGGGCACCAGCCCCAGCATTTT CASSLQGHQPQHF